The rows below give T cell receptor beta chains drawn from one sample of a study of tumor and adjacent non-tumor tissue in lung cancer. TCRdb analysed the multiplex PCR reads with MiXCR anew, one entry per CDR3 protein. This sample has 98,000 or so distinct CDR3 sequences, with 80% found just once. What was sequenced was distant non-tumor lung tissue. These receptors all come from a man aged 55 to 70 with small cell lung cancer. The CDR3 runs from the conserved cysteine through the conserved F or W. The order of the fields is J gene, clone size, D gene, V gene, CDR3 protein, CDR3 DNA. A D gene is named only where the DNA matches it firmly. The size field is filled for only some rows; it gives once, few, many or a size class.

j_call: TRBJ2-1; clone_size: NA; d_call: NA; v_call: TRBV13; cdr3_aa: CASCSCRSNEQFF; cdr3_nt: TGTGCCAGCTGCTCCTGCCGGAGCAATGAGCAGTTCTTC
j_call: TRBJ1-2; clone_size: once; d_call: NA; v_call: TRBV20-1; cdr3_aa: CGARTETRGYIF; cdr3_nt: TGCGGTGCTCGAACCGAGACGAGGGGCTACATCTTC
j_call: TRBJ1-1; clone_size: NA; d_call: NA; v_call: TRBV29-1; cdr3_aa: CSSTGIPQSTEAFF; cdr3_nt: TGCAGCTCAACCGGGATTCCCCAGAGCACTGAAGCTTTCTTT
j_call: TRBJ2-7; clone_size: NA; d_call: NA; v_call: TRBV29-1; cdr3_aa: CSVEAQSYDQYF; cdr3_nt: TGCAGCGTGGAGGCGCAGAGCTACGATCAGTACTTC
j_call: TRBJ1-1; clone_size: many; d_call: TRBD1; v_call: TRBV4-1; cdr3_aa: CASSQAGQGNTGAFF; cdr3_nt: TGCGCCAGCAGCCAAGCGGGACAGGGGAACACTGGAGCTTTCTTT
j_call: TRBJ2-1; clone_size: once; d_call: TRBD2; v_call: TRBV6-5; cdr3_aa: CASRVVAGLSYNEQYF; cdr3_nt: TGTGCCAGCAGGGTCGTAGCGGGGTTATCCTACAATGAGCAGTACTTT
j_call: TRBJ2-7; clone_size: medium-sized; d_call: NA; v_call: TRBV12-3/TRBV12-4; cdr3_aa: CASSLISTYEQYF; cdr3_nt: TGTGCCAGCAGTTTAATAAGCACCTACGAGCAGTACTTC
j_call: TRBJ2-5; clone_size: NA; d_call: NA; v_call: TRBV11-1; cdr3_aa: CDNSSTAQETQYF; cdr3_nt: TGTGACAACAGCTCGACGGCACAAGAGACCCAGTACTTC
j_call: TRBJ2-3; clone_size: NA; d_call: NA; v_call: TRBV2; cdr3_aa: CACSEDIGGTDTQCF; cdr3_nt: TGTGCCTGCAGTGAAGACATTGGGGGCACAGATACGCAGTGTTTT
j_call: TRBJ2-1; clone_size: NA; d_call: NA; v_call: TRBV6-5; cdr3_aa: CASSYSSVTYNEQFF; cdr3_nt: TGTGCCAGCAGTTACTCCTCGGTCACCTACAATGAGCAGTTCTTC
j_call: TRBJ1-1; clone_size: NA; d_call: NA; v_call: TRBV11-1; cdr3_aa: CTRSSEGNTEAFF; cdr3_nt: TGTACCAGGAGCTCGGAGGGAAACACTGAAGCTTTCTTT
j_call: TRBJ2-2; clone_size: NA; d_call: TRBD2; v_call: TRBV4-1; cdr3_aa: CASGSSGAYTGELYF; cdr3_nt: TGCGCCAGCGGCAGCAGCGGGGCCTATACCGGGGAGCTCTATTTT